Each of the 25 T cell receptor beta chains below was sequenced from the same sample in a study of blood T cell repertoires in COVID-19. The repertoire was sequenced with immunoSEQ multiplex PCR; TCRdb's copy has only in-frame clones and lacks some. In the table there are approximately 280,000 clones, 90% of which are singletons. Material for sequencing was PBMCs or T cells enriched from blood (not recorded which). Every receptor here comes from a woman under 30 with acute COVID-19.

V usage is TRBV4-1 and J usage is TRBJ2-1; 7 positions agree with TRBD2. V lost 1 base, J lost 10 bases, and 10 bases stayed unmatched. The CDR3 has 15 residues. Germline V lookup: CDR1 MGHRA, CDR2 YSYEKL. This chain's CDR3 is CASSQVLAMTNEQFF. The DNA for the CDR3 is TGCGCCAGCAGCCAAGTACTAGCGATGACTAACGAGCAGTTCTTC.

This clone was detected once. The chain employs TRBV7-9 and TRBJ2-7; 15 bases are shared with TRBD2. The CDR3 totals 19 residues. Trimming removed 1 base from V and 3 bases from J; junction bases left unmatched: 10. Germline values: CDR1 SEHNR, CDR2 FQNEAQ (reference sequence). The CDR3 reads CASSLGGLAGGPSNYEQYF. The DNA of the CDR3 is TGTGCCAGCAGCTTAGGAGGACTAGCGGGAGGGCCCAGCAACTACGAGCAGTACTTC.

The genes are TRBV19 and TRBJ1-1; weak D call: TRBD1 (5 bases). The V end lost 2 bases, the J end lost 1 base, and 11 bases lay between the germline ends. This CDR3 has 15 amino acids. CDR1 LNHDA and CDR2 SQIVND come from the germline V gene (reference sequence). CDR3 region: CASSIPAGPNTEAFF. The CDR3 coding sequence is TGTGCCAGTAGTATACCGGCAGGGCCGAACACTGAAGCTTTCTTT.

The gene calls are TRBV13 and TRBJ2-1, with D possibly TRBD1 on 6 matching bases. The CDR3 has 16 amino acids. V dropped 6 bases and J dropped 0 bases, with 15 bases sitting between them. In germline, CDR1 is PRHDT, CDR2 FYEKMQ (reference sequence). The CDR3 DNA sequence: TGTGCCAGCAGATCTAGTACAGGGAGCTCCTACAATGAGCAGTTCTTC. It translates to CASRSSTGSSYNEQFF.

The V and J genes are TRBV28 and TRBJ2-7; D is perhaps TRBD1 (6 bases). Germline values: CDR1 MDHEN, CDR2 SYDVKM. Trimming took 4 bases from V and 2 from J, leaving 15 bases between them. The CDR3 contains 15 residues. The chain's CDR3 is CASSSPSTGTYEQYF. CDR3 DNA: TGTGCCAGCAGTTCCCCGTCGACAGGCACCTACGAGCAGTACTTC.

The chain employs TRBV25-1 and TRBJ2-5; possibly TRBD1 for D (6 bases). CDR3 length: 15 residues. Between the trimmed V and J ends, which lost 1 base and 6 bases, there was a span of 15 bases. Germline-derived CDR1 and CDR2 are MGHDK and SYGVNS. The CDR3 sequence is CASSESTGSIKTQYF. Here the CDR3 DNA reads TGTGCCAGCAGTGAATCAACAGGGTCGATCAAGACCCAGTACTTC.

The chain is built from TRBV28 and TRBJ1-1; 7 bases match TRBD1. The CDR3 length is 13 residues. V gave up 6 bases and J gave up 6 bases; unmatched junction bases: 7. Germline V lookup: CDR1 MDHEN, CDR2 SYDVKM. The CDR3 DNA follows: TGTGCCAGCAGCTCCCCCAGGGGGGCTGAAGCTTTCTTT. This encodes CASSSPRGAEAFF.

The chain is built from TRBV5-8 and TRBJ2-1; 9 bases agree with TRBD2. Germline loops: CDR1 SGHTS, CDR2 YDEGEE. The CDR3 has 17 residues. V was clipped by 4 bases and J by 7 bases; unmatched bases: 15. The CDR3 bases are TGTGCCAGCAGCCACTGGAGGCGGGAGGGCCGGTCGAATGAGCAGTTCTTC. Translating gives CASSHWRREGRSNEQFF.

The chain has TRBV2 and TRBJ1-5; no firm D call. The CDR3 is 13 residues long. With 5 bases removed from V and 6 bases from J, the gap between germline ends came to 11 bases. Germline V gene data show CDR1 as SNHLY and CDR2 as FYNNEI. CDR3 coding DNA: TGTGCCAGCAGTTCCCTAGGCGGTCAGCCCCAGCATTTT. Translation: CASSSLGGQPQHF.

The chain links TRBV6-1 to TRBJ1-3; TRBD1 agrees at 9 bases. Germline CDR1 reads MNHNS; CDR2 reads SASEGT. The CDR3 has 14 residues. Losses at the gene ends were 6 bases for V and 2 bases for J; bases not matched to a gene: 2. The CDR3 coding sequence is TGTGCCAGCAGCCGACAGGGGGCTGGAAACACCATATATTTT. Translation gives CASSRQGAGNTIYF.

The chain has TRBV19 and TRBJ1-1; D remains ambiguous. Germline V gene lookup returns CDR1 LNHDA and CDR2 SQIVND (reference sequence). Trimming took off 3 bases at V and 0 bases at J, with 5 bases between the two ends. The CDR3 sequence is 13 residues long. The CDR3 DNA is TGTGCCAGTAGTATCTTTTTGAACACTGAAGCTTTCTTT. Translation gives CASSIFLNTEAFF.

The chain joins TRBV12-5 to TRBJ2-6, with D perhaps TRBD2 (5 bases). This CDR3 comprises 15 residues. Trimming removed 3 bases from V and 2 bases from J, with 8 bases in between. Germline V gene data show CDR1 as LGHNT and CDR2 as FRNRAP. Here the CDR3 reads CASGFWGAGANVLTF. As DNA, the CDR3 is TGTGCTAGTGGTTTCTGGGGAGCTGGGGCCAACGTCCTGACTTTC.

The chain carries TRBV4-1 and TRBJ2-1; 9 bases fit TRBD1. The CDR3 has 15 amino acids. Germline CDR1 is MGHRA and CDR2 is YSYEKL. The V gene end was trimmed by 4 bases and the J gene end by 7 bases; junction bases not matched to a gene: 8. As DNA, the CDR3 is TGCGCCAGCAGCCGCACCGGGACAGGGACAAATGAGCAGTTCTTC. It specifies CASSRTGTGTNEQFF.

This chain links TRBV6-5 with TRBJ1-1; TRBD1 aligns across 7 bases. Unmatched junction bases numbered 7, after V lost 5 bases and J lost 4 bases. The CDR3 contains 14 residues. CDR1 is MNHEY, CDR2 SVGAGI, per germline. CDR3 nucleotide sequence: TGTGCCAGCAGTCGGACAGGTCAGAGCACTGAAGCTTTCTTT. This codes for CASSRTGQSTEAFF.

The rearrangement joins TRBV28 to TRBJ2-7; 13 positions match TRBD2. The length of the CDR3 is 18 residues. Germline assignment: CDR1 MDHEN and CDR2 SYDVKM. The V gene end was trimmed by 5 bases and the J gene end by 2 bases; junction bases not matched to a gene: 12. The DNA for the CDR3 is TGTGCCAGCAGTCGCCAAAGATACGGACTAGCGGGGGCCTACGAGCAGTACTTC. Translation: CASSRQRYGLAGAYEQYF.

This chain joins TRBV30 and TRBJ1-5; D uncertain. V shed 0 bases and J shed 6 bases, with 6 bases lying between them. There are 12 residues in the CDR3. The germline V gene has CDR1 GTSNPN and CDR2 SVGIG (reference sequence). CDR3 DNA: TGTGCCTGGAGTGTAAACGGTCAGCCCCAGCATTTT. Translating gives CAWSVNGQPQHF.

This chain joins TRBV28 and TRBJ1-5; possible D gene TRBD1, 5 bases. V was pared by 5 bases and J by 7 bases, with 15 bases between. The CDR3 has 14 residues. Germline V gene data show CDR1 as MDHEN and CDR2 as SYDVKM. The CDR3 nucleotides read TGTGCCAGCAGTGTTTACAGGATCGAACAGCCCCAGCATTTT. Translating it yields CASSVYRIEQPQHF. Full variable domain (outside the CDR3, taken from reference TRBV28 and TRBJ1-5): DVKVTQSSRYLVKRTGEKVFLECVQDMDHENMFWYRQDPGLGLRLIYFSYDVKMKEKGDIPEGYSVSREKKERFSLILESASTNQTSMYLCASSVYRIEQPQHFGDGTRLSIL.

This rearrangement joins TRBV9 to TRBJ2-3; 8 bases fit TRBD2. J gave up 2 bases and V 4 bases, and 6 bases lay outside the gene matches. The CDR3 has 15 amino acids. Germline values: CDR1 SGDLS, CDR2 YYNGEE. CDR3 nucleotides: TGTGCCAGCAGCCGTACTAGCGGTCACACAGATACGCAGTATTTT. Translation gives CASSRTSGHTDTQYF.

The CDR3 sequence is CASSAGQGLENEQFF. The CDR3, as DNA: TGTGCCAGCAGCGCGGGACAGGGTTTAGAGAATGAGCAGTTCTTC. The V gene is TRBV5-4, the J gene TRBJ2-1; 9 bases match TRBD1. The V segment lost 4 bases and the J segment 7 bases; nucleotides outside the gene matches: 9. Germline V gene lookup returns CDR1 SGHNT and CDR2 YYREEE (reference sequence). This CDR3 region has 15 residues.

A note on this clone: Other DNA variants within this sample encode the same CDR3. The DNA of the CDR3 is TGTGCCAGCAGCACGGACAGGGGTGGGGCCAACGTCCTGACTTTC. It encodes CASSTDRGGANVLTF. This chain uses TRBV6-5 with TRBJ2-6; 9 positions match TRBD1. CDR3 length: 15 residues. Germline values: CDR1 MNHEY, CDR2 SVGAGI. Trimming took 6 bases from V and 3 from J; bases not matched to a gene: 3.

There are a few counts of this clone. The V gene is TRBV6-6, the J gene TRBJ1-4; 8 nucleotides match TRBD1. The CDR3 runs to 16 residues. Germline CDR1 is MNHNY and CDR2 is SVGAGI (reference sequence). With V trimmed by 2 bases and J by 11 bases, 13 bases remained unmatched. The CDR3 region has the DNA TGTGCCAGCAGTTACCCCTCCGGACAGGGATTTCGGAAACTGTTTTTT. It is translated as CASSYPSGQGFRKLFF.

The chain joins TRBV11-3 to TRBJ2-1; TRBD2 aligns across 8 bases. The V segment lost 5 bases and the J segment 7 bases; nucleotides outside the gene matches: 10. The CDR3 contains 15 residues. Germline loops: CDR1 SGHNT, CDR2 YENEEA. CDR3 amino acids: CASSGSGSYRNEQFF. CDR3 DNA sequence: TGTGCCAGCAGCGGCAGCGGGAGCTACCGGAATGAGCAGTTCTTC.

DNA of the CDR3: TGCGCCAGCAGCCAAGCCCGACAGCCGCATCAGCCCCAGCATTTT. Its protein product is CASSQARQPHQPQHF. The J gene is TRBJ1-5, the V gene TRBV4-1; tentative D call: TRBD1 (5 bases). There are 15 residues in the CDR3. Germline values: CDR1 MGHRA, CDR2 YSYEKL. Trimming took off 1 base at V and 5 bases at J, with 12 bases between the two ends.

The chain employs TRBV29-1 and TRBJ1-4, with D unclear. Germline V CDR1 and CDR2: SQVTM, ANQGSEA. Trimming took off 4 bases at V and 7 bases at J, with 13 bases between the two ends. The CDR3 has 13 residues. This chain's CDR3 is CSVVSPRGEKLFF. The CDR3 coding sequence is TGCAGCGTTGTCTCGCCGCGCGGTGAAAAACTGTTTTTT.

This clone occurred once. The chain has TRBV3-1 (or the pseudogene TRBV3-2) and TRBJ2-5; 9 nucleotides match TRBD2. Germline V gives CDR1 LGHDT, CDR2 YNNKEL (reference sequence). J was trimmed by 4 bases and V by 1 base; bases with no gene match: 16. The CDR3 extends over 19 amino acids. This CDR3 is CASSQGIVAGAGEGETQYF. In DNA, the CDR3 is TGTGCCAGCAGCCAAGGGATAGTAGCGGGAGCCGGCGAGGGAGAGACCCAGTACTTC.